Listed here are 3 T cell receptor beta chains from one sample, sequenced in a study of cytomegalovirus exposure and HLA in healthy donors. Produced via immunoSEQ multiplex PCR; TCRdb's table is partial and in-frame only. The sample includes about 72,000 clones, about 93% of them seen just once. What was sequenced was PBMCs. These receptors were collected from a woman aged 18-30 years in good health and CMV-seronegative.

The chain recombines TRBV7-2 with TRBJ1-2; possibly TRBD1 for D (6 bases). The CDR3 contains 15 residues. Germline loops: CDR1 SGHTA, CDR2 FQGNSA. Trimming took off 4 bases at V and 1 base at J, with 13 bases between the two ends. Here the CDR3 reads CASSSQGQINYGYTF. Written as DNA, the CDR3 is TGTGCCAGCAGCTCACAGGGACAAATTAACTATGGCTACACCTTC.

The chain couples TRBV27 to TRBJ1-5; maybe TRBD1 (5 bases). The CDR3 length is 17 residues. Germline-derived CDR1 and CDR2 are MNHEY and SMNVEV (reference sequence). The ends were cut back, 5 bases at V and 3 bases at J, with 20 bases in the middle. The chain's CDR3 is CASSPRAGRIVNQPQHF. As DNA, the CDR3 is TGTGCCAGCAGTCCACGGGCAGGGAGGATCGTCAATCAGCCCCAGCATTTT.

J is TRBJ2-2 and V is TRBV9, with 7 positions matching TRBD1. Germline trimming cut 4 bases from V and 1 base from J; bases unmatched to any gene: 7. This CDR3 spans 16 amino acids. Germline CDR1 is SGDLS and CDR2 is YYNGEE. The CDR3 reads CASSPGNRGNTGELFF. CDR3 in DNA: TGTGCCAGCAGCCCCGGCAACAGGGGGAACACCGGGGAGCTGTTTTTT.